The entry below gives a single TCR beta chain sequence along with its context. Its specificity is not known. The V end lost 3 bases, the J end lost 0 bases, and 9 bases lay between the germline ends. Germline V gene lookup returns CDR1 SGHNT and CDR2 YYREEE (reference sequence). This CDR3 contains 15 residues. This entry comes from a study of shared clonotypes between healthy human individuals. The authors split each subset's genomic DNA evenly across several immunoSEQ plates. Tens of thousands of T cell genomes, or roughly 200 ng DNA, went into the sorted-subset replicate PCRs. Some clones are missing from TCRdb's copy, which holds only in-frame ones; the method was immunoSEQ multiplex PCR. The sample has millions of clones, over 90% seen once; the top ten hold around 0.4%. General study points: Estimated richness values were generally larger in naive subsets than in memory subsets. Donors were few, which limited the genetic and exposure-history diversity represented.

The sequence came from a man younger than 35 in good health. Some clones in this sample may be carry-over from other donors' samples. Sequencing was done on a sample of naive CD4+ T cells from PBMCs. Stated subset: CD45RA+ positively selected. The chain joins TRBV5-4 to TRBJ2-2; perhaps D is TRBD1 or TRBD2 (5 bases each). The DNA for the CDR3 is TGTGCCAGCAGCTACGGGACGGCGAACACCGGGGAGCTGTTTTTT. Translating gives CASSYGTANTGELFF.